This TCR beta chain was sequenced for a study of radiation and T cells in renal cell carcinoma. The data were produced by immunoSEQ multiplex PCR, yet TCRdb's version contains in-frame clones alone and is incomplete. The sample contains 65,000 to 80,000 clones, about 86% of which appear only once. Time point described: blood 2 weeks post-SBRT. Treatment denoted: 15 Gy SBRT to primary tumor, nephrectomy 4 weeks later. This TCR was sampled from a woman in her forties or fifties with renal cell carcinoma. Sequences were derived from blood, sampled from a patient whose treatment included radiotherapy and nephrectomy.

CDR3 sequence (DNA): TGTGCCAGCAGCCTTACTAAATACAATGAGCAGTTCTTC. This codes for CASSLTKYNEQFF. This chain links TRBV6-5 with TRBJ2-1, with D unclear. CDR1 and CDR2 (germline): MNHEY, SVGAGI. V was clipped by 6 bases and J by 4 bases, with 10 bases between them. This CDR3 region has 13 residues.